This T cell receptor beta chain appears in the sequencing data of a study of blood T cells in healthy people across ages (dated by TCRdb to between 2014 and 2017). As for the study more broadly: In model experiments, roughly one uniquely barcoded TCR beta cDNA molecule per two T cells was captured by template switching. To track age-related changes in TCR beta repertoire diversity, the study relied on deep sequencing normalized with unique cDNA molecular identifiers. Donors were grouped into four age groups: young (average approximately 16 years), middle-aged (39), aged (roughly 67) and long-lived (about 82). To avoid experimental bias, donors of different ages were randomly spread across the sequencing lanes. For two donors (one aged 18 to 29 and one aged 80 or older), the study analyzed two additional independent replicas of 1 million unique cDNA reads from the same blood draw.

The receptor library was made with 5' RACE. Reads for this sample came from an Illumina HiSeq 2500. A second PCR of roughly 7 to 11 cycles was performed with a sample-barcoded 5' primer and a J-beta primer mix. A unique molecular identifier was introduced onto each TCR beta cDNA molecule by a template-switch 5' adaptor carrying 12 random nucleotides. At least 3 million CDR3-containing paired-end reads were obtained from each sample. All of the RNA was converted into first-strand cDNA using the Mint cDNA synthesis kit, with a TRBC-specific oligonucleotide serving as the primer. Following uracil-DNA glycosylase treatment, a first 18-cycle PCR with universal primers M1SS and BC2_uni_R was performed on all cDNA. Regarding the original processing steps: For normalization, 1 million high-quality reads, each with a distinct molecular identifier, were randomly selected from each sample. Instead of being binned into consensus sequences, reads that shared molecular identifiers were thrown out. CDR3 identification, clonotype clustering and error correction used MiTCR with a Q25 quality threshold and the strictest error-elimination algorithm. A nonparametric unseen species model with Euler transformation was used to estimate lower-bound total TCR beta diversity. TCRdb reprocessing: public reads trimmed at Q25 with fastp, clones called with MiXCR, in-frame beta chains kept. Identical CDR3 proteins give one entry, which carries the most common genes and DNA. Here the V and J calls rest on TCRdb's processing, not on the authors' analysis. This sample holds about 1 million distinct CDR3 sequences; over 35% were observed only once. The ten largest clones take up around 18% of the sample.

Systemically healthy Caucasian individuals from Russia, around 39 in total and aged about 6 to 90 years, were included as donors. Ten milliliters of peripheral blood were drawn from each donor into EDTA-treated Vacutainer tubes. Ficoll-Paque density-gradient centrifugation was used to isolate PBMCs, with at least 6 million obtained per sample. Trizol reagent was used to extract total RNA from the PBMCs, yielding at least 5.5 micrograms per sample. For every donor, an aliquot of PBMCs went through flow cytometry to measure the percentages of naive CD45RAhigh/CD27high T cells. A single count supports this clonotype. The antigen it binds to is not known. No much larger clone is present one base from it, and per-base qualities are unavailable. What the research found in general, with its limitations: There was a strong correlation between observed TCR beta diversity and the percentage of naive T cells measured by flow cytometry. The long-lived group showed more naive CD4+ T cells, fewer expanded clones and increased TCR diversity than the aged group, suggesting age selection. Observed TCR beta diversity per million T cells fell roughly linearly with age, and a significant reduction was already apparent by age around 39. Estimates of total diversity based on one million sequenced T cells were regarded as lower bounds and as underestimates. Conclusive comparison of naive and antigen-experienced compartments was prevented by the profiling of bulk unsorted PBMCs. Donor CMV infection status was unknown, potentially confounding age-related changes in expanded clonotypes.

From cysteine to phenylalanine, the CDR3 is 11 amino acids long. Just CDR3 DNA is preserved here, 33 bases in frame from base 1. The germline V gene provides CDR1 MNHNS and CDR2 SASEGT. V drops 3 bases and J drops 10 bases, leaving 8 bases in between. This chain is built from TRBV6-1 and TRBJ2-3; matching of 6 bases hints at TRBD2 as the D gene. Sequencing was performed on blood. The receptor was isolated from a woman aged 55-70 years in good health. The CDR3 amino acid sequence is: CASSDRRAQYF. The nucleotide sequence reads TGTGCCAGCAGTGACCGGAGGGCGCAGTATTTT.